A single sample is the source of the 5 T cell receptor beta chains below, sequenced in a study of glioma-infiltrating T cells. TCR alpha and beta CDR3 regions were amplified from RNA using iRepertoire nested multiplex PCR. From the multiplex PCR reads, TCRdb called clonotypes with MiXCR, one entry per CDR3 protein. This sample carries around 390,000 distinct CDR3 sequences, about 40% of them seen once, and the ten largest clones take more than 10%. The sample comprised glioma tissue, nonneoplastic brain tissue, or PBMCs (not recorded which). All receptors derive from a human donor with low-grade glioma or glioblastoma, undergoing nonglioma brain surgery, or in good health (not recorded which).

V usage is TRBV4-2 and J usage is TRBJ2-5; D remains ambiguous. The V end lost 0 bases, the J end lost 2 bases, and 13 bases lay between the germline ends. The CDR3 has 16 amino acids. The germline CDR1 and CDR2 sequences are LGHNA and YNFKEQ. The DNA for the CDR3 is TGTGCCAGCAGCCAAGAAACCCTCCTATCACAAGAGACCCAGTACTTC. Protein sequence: CASSQETLLSQETQYF.

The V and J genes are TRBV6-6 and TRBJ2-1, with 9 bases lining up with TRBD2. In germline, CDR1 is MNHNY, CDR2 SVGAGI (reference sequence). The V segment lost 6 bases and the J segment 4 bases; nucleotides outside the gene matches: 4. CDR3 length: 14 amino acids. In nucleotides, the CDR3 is TGTGCCAGCAGAGCACTAGCGGGTTACAATGAGCAGTTCTTC. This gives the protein CASRALAGYNEQFF.

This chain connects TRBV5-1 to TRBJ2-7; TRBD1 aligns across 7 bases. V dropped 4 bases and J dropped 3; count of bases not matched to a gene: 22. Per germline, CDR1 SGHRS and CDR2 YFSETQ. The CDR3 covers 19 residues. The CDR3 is CASSPFGTASVAGNYEQYF. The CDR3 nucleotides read TGCGCCAGCAGCCCCTTTGGGACAGCCTCGGTCGCGGGCAACTACGAGCAGTACTTC.

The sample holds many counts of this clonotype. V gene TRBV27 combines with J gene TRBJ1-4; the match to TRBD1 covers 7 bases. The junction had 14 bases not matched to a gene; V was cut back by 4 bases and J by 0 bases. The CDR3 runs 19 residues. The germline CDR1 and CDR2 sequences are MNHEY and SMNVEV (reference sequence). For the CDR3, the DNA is TGTGCCAGCAGTTCCCTCGACAGGGTGGGAAGAGCAACTAATGAAAAACTGTTTTTT. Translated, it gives CASSSLDRVGRATNEKLFF.

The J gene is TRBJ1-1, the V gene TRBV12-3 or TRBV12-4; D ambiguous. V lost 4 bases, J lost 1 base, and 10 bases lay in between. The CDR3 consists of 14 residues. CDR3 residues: CASSYPPGNTEAFF. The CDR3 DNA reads TGTGCCAGCAGTTACCCACCCGGGAACACTGAAGCTTTCTTT.